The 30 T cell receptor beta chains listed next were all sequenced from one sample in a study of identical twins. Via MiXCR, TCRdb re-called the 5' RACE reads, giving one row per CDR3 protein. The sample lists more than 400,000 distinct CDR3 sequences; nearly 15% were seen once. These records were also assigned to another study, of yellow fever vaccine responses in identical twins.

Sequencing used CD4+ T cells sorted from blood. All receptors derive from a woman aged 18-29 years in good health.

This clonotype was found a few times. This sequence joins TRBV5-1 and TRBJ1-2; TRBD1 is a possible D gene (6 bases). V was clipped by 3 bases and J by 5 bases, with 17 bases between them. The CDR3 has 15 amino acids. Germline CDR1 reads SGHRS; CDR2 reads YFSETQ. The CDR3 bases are TGCGCCAGCAGCTGGAAACAGGGAAATGGTTATGGCTACACCTTC. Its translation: CASSWKQGNGYGYTF.

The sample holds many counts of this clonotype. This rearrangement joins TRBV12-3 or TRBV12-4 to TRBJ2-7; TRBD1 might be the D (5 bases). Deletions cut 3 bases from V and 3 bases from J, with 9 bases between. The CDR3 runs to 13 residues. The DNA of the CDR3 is TGTGCCAGCAGTTTCGCCGACAGCTACGAGCAGTACGTC. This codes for CASSFADSYEQYV.

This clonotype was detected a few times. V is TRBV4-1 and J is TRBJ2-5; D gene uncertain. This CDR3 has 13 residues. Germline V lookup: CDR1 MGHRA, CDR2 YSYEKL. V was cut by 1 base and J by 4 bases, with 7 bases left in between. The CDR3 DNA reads TGCGCCAGCAGCCAAGCCCACTCAGAGACCCAGTACTTC. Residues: CASSQAHSETQYF.

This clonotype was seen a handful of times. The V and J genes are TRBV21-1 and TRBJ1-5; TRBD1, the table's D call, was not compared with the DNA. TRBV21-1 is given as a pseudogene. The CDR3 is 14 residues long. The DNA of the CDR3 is TGTGCCATTTCTCCGGGACAGTCCAATCAGCCCCAGCATTTT. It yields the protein CAISPGQSNQPQHF.

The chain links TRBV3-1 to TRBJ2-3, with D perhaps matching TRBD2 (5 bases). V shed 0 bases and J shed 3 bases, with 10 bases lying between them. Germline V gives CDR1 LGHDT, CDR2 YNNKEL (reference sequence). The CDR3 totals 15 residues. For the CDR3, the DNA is TGTGCCAGCAGCCAAGAACCCCAGCGGACAGATACGCAGTATTTT. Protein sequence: CASSQEPQRTDTQYF.

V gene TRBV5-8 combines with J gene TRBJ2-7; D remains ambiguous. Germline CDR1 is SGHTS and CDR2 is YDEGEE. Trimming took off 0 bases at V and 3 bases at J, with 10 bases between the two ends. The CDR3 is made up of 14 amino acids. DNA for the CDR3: TGTGCCAGCAGCTTGGACTCGGCATACTACGAGCAGTACTTC. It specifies CASSLDSAYYEQYF.

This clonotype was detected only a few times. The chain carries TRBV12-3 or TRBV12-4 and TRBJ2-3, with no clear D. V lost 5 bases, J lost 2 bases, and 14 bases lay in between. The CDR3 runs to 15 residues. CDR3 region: CASSLRAHSTDTQYF. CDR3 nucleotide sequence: TGTGCCAGCAGTCTCCGGGCACATTCCACAGATACGCAGTATTTT.

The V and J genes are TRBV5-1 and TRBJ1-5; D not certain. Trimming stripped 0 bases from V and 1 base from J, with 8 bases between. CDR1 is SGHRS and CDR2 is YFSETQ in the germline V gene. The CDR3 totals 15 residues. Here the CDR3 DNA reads TGCGCCAGCAGCTTGGTACAGAAGAGCAATCAGCCCCAGCATTTT. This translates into CASSLVQKSNQPQHF. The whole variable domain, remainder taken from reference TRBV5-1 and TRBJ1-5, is KAGVTQTPRYLIKTRGQQVTLSCSPISGHRSVSWYQQTPGQGLQFLFEYFSETQRNKGNFPGRFSGRQFSNSRSEMNVSTLELGDSALYLCASSLVQKSNQPQHFGDGTRLSIL.

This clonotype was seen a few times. The CDR3 nucleotides are TGTGCCAGCAGCTTTCAGGGGGCCTATGGCTACACCTTC. Protein sequence: CASSFQGAYGYTF. J is TRBJ1-2 and V is TRBV7-2; TRBD1 aligns across 8 bases. CDR1 and CDR2 from the germline V gene are SGHTA and FQGNSA. The CDR3 is made up of 13 amino acids. Losses at the gene ends were 3 bases for V and 4 bases for J; bases not matched to a gene: 1.

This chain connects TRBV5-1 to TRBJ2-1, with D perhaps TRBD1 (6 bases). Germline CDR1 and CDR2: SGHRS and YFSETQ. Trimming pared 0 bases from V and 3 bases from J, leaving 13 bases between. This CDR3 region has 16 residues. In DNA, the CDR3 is TGCGCCAGCAGCTTGGCCCAGGGGATGAGCTACAATGAGCAGTTCTTC. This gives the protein CASSLAQGMSYNEQFF.

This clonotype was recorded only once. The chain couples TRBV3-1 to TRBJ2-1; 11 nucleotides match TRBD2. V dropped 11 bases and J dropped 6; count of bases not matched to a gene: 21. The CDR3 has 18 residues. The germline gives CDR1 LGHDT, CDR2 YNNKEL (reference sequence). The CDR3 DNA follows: TGTGCCTGCTGCGCAGGCACTAGCGGGGGCCGTGCGATCAATGAGCAGTTCTTC. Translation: CACCAGTSGGRAINEQFF.

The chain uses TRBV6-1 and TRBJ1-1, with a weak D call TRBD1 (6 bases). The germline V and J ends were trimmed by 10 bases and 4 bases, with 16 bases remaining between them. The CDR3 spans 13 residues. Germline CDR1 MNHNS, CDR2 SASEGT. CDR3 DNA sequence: TGTGCCACAAACAGGGCGTGGGGCACTGAAGCTTTCTTT. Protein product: CATNRAWGTEAFF.

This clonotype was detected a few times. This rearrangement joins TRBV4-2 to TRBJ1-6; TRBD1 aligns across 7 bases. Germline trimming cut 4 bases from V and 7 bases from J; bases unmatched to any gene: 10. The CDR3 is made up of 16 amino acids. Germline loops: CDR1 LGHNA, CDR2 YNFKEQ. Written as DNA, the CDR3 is TGTGCCAGCAGCCCCGGACAGGATGATCGGAATTCACCCCTCCACTTT. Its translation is CASSPGQDDRNSPLHF.

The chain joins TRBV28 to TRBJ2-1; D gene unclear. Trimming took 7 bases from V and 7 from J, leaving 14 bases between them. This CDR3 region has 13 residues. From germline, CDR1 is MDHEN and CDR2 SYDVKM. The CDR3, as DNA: TGTGCCAGCAAACTTCTATCCAGGAATGAGCAGTTCTTC. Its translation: CASKLLSRNEQFF. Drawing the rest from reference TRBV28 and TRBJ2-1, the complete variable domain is DVKVTQSSRYLVKRTGEKVFLECVQDMDHENMFWYRQDPGLGLRLIYFSYDVKMKEKGDIPEGYSVSREKKERFSLILESASTNQTSMYLCASKLLSRNEQFFGPGTRLTVL.

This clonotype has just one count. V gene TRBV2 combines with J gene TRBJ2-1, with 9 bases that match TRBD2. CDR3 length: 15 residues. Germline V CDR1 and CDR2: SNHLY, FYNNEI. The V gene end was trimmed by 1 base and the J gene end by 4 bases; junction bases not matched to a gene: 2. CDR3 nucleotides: TGTGCCAGCAGTGAAGAGGCGGGGGGGTACAATGAGCAGTTCTTC. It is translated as CASSEEAGGYNEQFF.

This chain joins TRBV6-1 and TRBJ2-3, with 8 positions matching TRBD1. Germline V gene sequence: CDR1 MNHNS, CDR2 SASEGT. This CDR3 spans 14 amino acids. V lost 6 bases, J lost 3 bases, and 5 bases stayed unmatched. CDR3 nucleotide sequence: TGTGCCAGCAGACGGGACAGGTCAACAGATACGCAGTATTTT. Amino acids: CASRRDRSTDTQYF.

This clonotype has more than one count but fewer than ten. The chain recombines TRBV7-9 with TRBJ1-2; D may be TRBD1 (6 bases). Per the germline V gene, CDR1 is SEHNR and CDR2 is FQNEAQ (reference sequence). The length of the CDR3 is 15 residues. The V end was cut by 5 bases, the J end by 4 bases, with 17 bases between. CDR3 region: CASSRQETGGYGYTF. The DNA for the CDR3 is TGTGCCAGCAGCCGTCAAGAGACAGGCGGCTATGGCTACACCTTC.

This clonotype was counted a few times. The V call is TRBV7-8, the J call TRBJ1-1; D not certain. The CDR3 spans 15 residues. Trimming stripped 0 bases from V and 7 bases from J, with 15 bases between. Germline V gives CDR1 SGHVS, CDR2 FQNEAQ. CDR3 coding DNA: TGTGCCAGCAGCTTAGCGTCAATCTTCGGAGATGAAGCTTTCTTT. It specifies CASSLASIFGDEAFF.

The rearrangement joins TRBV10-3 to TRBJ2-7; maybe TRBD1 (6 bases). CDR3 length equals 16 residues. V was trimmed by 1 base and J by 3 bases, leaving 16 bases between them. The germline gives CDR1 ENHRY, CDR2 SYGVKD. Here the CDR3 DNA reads TGTGCCATCAGTGAGTTCCGGGACAAGGACATCTACGAGCAGTACTTC. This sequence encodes CAISEFRDKDIYEQYF.

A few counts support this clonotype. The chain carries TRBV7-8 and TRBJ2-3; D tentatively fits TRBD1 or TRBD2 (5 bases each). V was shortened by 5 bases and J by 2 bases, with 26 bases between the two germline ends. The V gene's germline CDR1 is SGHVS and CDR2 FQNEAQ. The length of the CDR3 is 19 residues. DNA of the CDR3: TGTGCCAGCAGCGACGACTATTCAGGCCTAGGACAACACACAGATACGCAGTATTTT. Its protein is CASSDDYSGLGQHTDTQYF. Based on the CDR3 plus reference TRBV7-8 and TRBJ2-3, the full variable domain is GAGVSQSPRYKVAKRGQDVALRCDPISGHVSLFWYQQALGQGPEFLTYFQNEAQLDKSGLPSDRFFAERPEGSVSTLKIQRTQQEDSAVYLCASSDDYSGLGQHTDTQYFGPGTRLTVL.

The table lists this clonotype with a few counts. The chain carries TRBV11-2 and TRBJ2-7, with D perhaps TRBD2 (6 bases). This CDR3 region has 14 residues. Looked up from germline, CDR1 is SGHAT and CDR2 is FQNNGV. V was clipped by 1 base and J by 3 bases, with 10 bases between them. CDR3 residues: CASSLAGESYEQYF. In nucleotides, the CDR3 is TGTGCCAGCAGCTTAGCGGGGGAAAGCTACGAGCAGTACTTC.

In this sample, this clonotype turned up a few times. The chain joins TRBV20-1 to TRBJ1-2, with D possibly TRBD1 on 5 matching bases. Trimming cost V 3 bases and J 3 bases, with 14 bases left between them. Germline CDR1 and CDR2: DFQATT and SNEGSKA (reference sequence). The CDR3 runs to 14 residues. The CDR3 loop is CSASARASYYGYTF. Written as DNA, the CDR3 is TGCAGTGCTAGCGCCAGGGCCTCCTACTATGGCTACACCTTC.

CDR3 DNA: TGCAGTGCTAGACCTGACAGGGGGCTCTCCTACAATGAGCAGTTCTTC. It specifies CSARPDRGLSYNEQFF. V gene TRBV20-1 combines with J gene TRBJ2-1; 10 nucleotides line up with TRBD1. V was pared by 2 bases and J by 0 bases, with 4 bases of the junction left unmatched. The germline gives CDR1 DFQATT, CDR2 SNEGSKA (reference sequence). The CDR3 runs 16 residues.

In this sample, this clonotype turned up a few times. The CDR3 DNA follows: TGTGCCAGCAGCTTAGCCCGACAGGGGCAGGAGCAGTTCTTC. Its protein is CASSLARQGQEQFF. The rearrangement uses TRBV11-2 and TRBJ2-1; TRBD1 matches at 8 bases. The CDR3 loop spans 14 amino acids. Trimming cost V 1 base and J 10 bases; bases outside gene matches: 6. The germline V gene has CDR1 SGHAT and CDR2 FQNNGV.

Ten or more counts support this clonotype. Written as DNA, the CDR3 is TGCAGCGTGTTGACAGGGCGAGGTCTCTACAATGAGCAGTTCTTC. Protein product: CSVLTGRGLYNEQFF. This chain links TRBV29-1 with TRBJ2-1, with 7 bases fitting TRBD1. V was pared by 6 bases and J by 3 bases, with 11 bases of the junction left unmatched. The length of the CDR3 is 15 residues. Looked up from germline, CDR1 is SQVTM and CDR2 is ANQGSEA.

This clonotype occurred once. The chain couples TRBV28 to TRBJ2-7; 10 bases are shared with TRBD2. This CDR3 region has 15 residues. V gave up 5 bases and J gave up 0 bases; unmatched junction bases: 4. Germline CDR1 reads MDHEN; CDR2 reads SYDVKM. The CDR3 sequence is CASSGVAGGSYEQYF. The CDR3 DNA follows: TGTGCCAGCAGTGGGGTAGCGGGAGGCTCCTACGAGCAGTACTTC.

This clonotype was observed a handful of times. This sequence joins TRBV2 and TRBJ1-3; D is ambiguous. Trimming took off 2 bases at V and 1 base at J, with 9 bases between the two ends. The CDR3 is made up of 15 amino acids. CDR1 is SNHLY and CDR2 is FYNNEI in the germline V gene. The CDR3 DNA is TGTGCCAGCAGTGAAAGAGGCATTTCTGGAAACACCATATATTTT. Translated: CASSERGISGNTIYF.

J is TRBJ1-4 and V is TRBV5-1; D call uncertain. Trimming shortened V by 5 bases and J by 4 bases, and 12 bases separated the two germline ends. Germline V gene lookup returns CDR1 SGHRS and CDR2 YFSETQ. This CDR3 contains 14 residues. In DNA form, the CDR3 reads TGCGCCAGCAGTAGTGGAGACGGTAATGAAAAACTGTTTTTT. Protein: CASSSGDGNEKLFF.

The CDR3 DNA follows: TGTGCCAGCAGCGTTCGCCAACTAGCGGGAGTGAATGAGCAGTTCTTC. It specifies CASSVRQLAGVNEQFF. The rearrangement uses TRBV9 and TRBJ2-1; 11 nucleotides align to TRBD2. The CDR3 runs to 16 residues. V lost 2 bases and J lost 7; bases outside the gene matches: 8. Looked up from germline, CDR1 is SGDLS and CDR2 is YYNGEE.

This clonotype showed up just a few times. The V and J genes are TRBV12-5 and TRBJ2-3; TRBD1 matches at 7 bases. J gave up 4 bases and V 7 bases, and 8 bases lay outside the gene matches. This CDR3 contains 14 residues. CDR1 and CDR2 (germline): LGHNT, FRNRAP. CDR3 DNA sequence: TGTGCTAGTGCTAGACAGGGTATGGCAGATACGCAGTATTTT. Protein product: CASARQGMADTQYF.